Below, 8 T cell receptor beta chains from the same sample are listed, as sequenced in a study of prognosis after radiotherapy for stage I lung cancer. Template was genomic DNA; TCR beta CDR3 amplified in two multiplex PCR rounds. Initially, in first-round PCR, primers specific to each TRBV and TRBJ gene were used. Each CDR3 protein gets one entry after TCRdb re-called the multiplex PCR reads with MiXCR. Here the sample spans more than 30,000 distinct CDR3 sequences, approximately 46% being singletons. This specimen was PBMCs, taken before or after stereotactic body radiation therapy (not recorded which). These receptors all stem from a donor over 45 with non-small cell lung cancer.

This clonotype was found many times. V is TRBV30 and J is TRBJ1-5, with no clear D. The CDR3 spans 13 residues. CDR1 is GTSNPN and CDR2 is SVGIG in the germline V gene (reference sequence). The germline V and J ends were trimmed by 0 bases and 6 bases, with 9 bases remaining between them. CDR3 loop: CAWSVTRFQPQHF. The CDR3 region has the DNA TGTGCCTGGAGTGTAACGCGGTTTCAGCCCCAGCATTTT.

This clonotype came up many times. The rearrangement links TRBV12-3 or TRBV12-4 to TRBJ1-1; D is undetermined. The CDR3 loop spans 14 amino acids. V was cut by 3 bases and J by 5 bases, with 13 bases left in between. The CDR3 spells CASSFGRHGTEAFF. CDR3 nucleotide sequence: TGTGCCAGCAGTTTTGGCCGACATGGAACTGAAGCTTTCTTT.

This clonotype was detected ten times or more. The J gene is TRBJ2-1, the V gene TRBV30; tentatively, D is TRBD1 or TRBD2 (6 bases each). V lost 0 bases and J lost 7, with 19 bases in between. Germline lookup yields CDR1 GTSNPN and CDR2 SVGIG (reference sequence). This CDR3 is 16 amino acids long. CDR3 coding DNA: TGTGCCTGGAGTGTACCCCTAACGGGGGCCGGGAATGAGCAGTTCTTC. Its translation is CAWSVPLTGAGNEQFF.

A remark on this clonotype: The CDR3 carries no conserved terminal phenylalanine or tryptophan, so it likely arises from a read error. The chain has TRBV6-4 and TRBJ2-3; 8 nucleotides match TRBD2. This CDR3 is 16 amino acids long. Germline V CDR1 and CDR2: MRHNA, SNTAGT. Losses at the gene ends were 5 bases for V and 3 bases for J; bases not matched to a gene: 10. This CDR3 is CASSPTSGGTTDTQYL. The CDR3 nucleotides are TGTGCCAGCAGTCCCACTAGCGGTGGGACTACAGATACGCAGTATCTT.

The rearrangement uses TRBV20-1 and TRBJ2-3; D is perhaps TRBD2 (6 bases). This CDR3 comprises 16 residues. CDR1 and CDR2 (germline): DFQATT, SNEGSKA (reference sequence). The V and J ends lost 3 bases and 8 bases respectively, with 24 bases between them. The CDR3 DNA follows: TGCAGTGCTAGCTACGGGGGTCCCCCGCAGTTGGCTACGCAGTATTTT. Its translation is CSASYGGPPQLATQYF.

There are many counts of this clonotype. CDR3 region: CASSLGGTNQPQHF. The CDR3 bases are TGTGCCAGCAGTTTAGGAGGGACGAATCAGCCCCAGCATTTT. The genes are TRBV28 and TRBJ1-5, with a weak D call TRBD1 (5 bases). The ends were cut back, 2 bases at V and 4 bases at J, with 9 bases in the middle. The CDR3 has 14 amino acids. The germline gives CDR1 MDHEN, CDR2 SYDVKM.

V is TRBV11-3 and J is TRBJ2-7; D is unresolved. The CDR3 runs to 12 residues. Trimming cost V 5 bases and J 4 bases, with 9 bases left between them. Germline values: CDR1 SGHNT, CDR2 YENEEA. For the CDR3, the DNA is TGTGCCAGCAGCCCCGGAGATTACGAGCAGTACTTC. This translates into CASSPGDYEQYF.

In its sample, this clonotype was seen many times. The chain employs TRBV7-9 and TRBJ2-2; 7 positions match TRBD2. The CDR3 totals 15 residues. With 5 bases clipped from V and 4 bases from J, the junction kept 7 bases outside the gene matches. Germline values: CDR1 SEHNR, CDR2 FQNEAQ (reference sequence). The CDR3 DNA reads TGTGCCAGCAGCCCACGGGACTACGCCACCGGGGAGCTGTTTTTT. It is translated as CASSPRDYATGELFF.